The T cell receptor beta chain described here comes from a study of Graves' ophthalmopathy and Graves' hyperthyroidism. Study background: Peripheral blood collection took place at initial diagnosis, before any treatment.

In this sample, this clonotype turned up many times. Antigen: not known. As the starting material, roughly 9.8 ml of fresh peripheral blood yielded the PBMCs. RNA transcripts were the source from which TCR beta CDR3 regions were amplified. An opening RT-PCR round employed HTBI primers and preceded a second-round multiplex PCR. TCRdb independently ran MiXCR on the multiplex PCR reads; one entry per CDR3 protein. The sample lists hundreds of thousands of distinct CDR3 sequences, roughly 21% occurring once. Findings and limits, study-wide: Ophthalmopathy and stable hyperthyroidism were discriminated by a 13-signature model, with about 90% sensitivity and approximately 78% specificity. Most expanded clonotypes in thyroid above 0.001 frequency also showed up in blood.

The sequencing sample was made of peripheral blood. This TCR was sampled from a woman aged 18-29 years with stable Graves' hyperthyroidism.

The CDR3 region is CASSFSGAGNTIYF. CDR3 bases: TGTGCCAGCAGTTTCTCGGGAGCTGGAAACACCATATATTTT. V and J are TRBV12-3 or TRBV12-4 and TRBJ1-3; D is unclear. This CDR3 has 14 residues. Trimming removed 3 bases at V and 2 bases at J, with 8 bases between.